This TCR beta chain was sequenced in a study of blood T cell repertoires in COVID-19. The wider study: The United States, Italy and Spain were the sources of the acute and convalescent COVID-19 samples. The analysed material was cDNA or gDNA that came from T cells, B-cell-depleted T cells, or PBMCs.

Germline CDR1 SGHNT, CDR2 YYREEE (reference sequence). Trimming removed 4 bases at V and 7 bases at J, with 19 bases between. This CDR3 region has 15 residues. Per the original methods: Nucleated cell counts were estimated from reference gene primer amplification. Using immunoSEQ multiplex PCR, the repertoire was profiled, and TCRdb retains in-frame clones only, with some absent. The V and J calls and clone size come from that table; D and trimming were worked out from the DNA. The sample holds about 300,000 clones; roughly 87% are singletons and the top ten take about 2.5%. The sequenced material came from peripheral blood. This clonotype was sampled from a man aged 18 to 30 with active or convalescent COVID-19. This chain joins TRBV5-4 and TRBJ2-3; D gene ambiguous. The CDR3 sequence: CASSVEAANQNTQYF. CDR3 nucleotide sequence: TGTGCCAGCAGCGTCGAGGCGGCTAATCAAAATACGCAGTATTTT.